A selection of T cell receptor beta chains follows, all from one sample in a study of cytomegalovirus exposure and HLA in healthy donors. The assay was immunoSEQ multiplex PCR, and TCRdb's table has in-frame clones only and misses some. Found here are 160,000 or so clones, 70% to 90% of them singletons; the top ten hold roughly 2%. Sequenced input: PBMCs. The source of these receptors is a woman between 18 and 29 years old in good health and CMV-seronegative. The CDR3 runs from the conserved cysteine through the conserved F or W. Each record gives: clone size, J gene, V gene, D gene, CDR3 protein, CDR3 DNA. D genes are given only for firm matches. The size entry is marked missing in some rows and otherwise reads once, few, many or a size class.

size: NA
J: TRBJ2-2
V: TRBV19
D: NA
CDR3: CASSGSTGELFF
DNA: TGTGCCAGTAGTGGTAGCACCGGGGAGCTGTTTTTT

size: NA
J: TRBJ2-7
V: TRBV27
D: TRBD2
CDR3: CASRPGGYYEQYF
DNA: TGTGCCAGCAGACCCGGGGGGTACTACGAGCAGTACTTC

size: once
J: TRBJ1-3
V: TRBV6-5
D: NA
CDR3: CASSSHVGEAGNTIYF
DNA: TGTGCCAGCAGTTCCCATGTGGGGGAGGCTGGAAACACCATATATTTT

size: NA
J: TRBJ2-1
V: TRBV5-5
D: NA
CDR3: CASSLAWGHWSYNEQFF
DNA: TGTGCCAGCAGCTTGGCCTGGGGGCATTGGTCCTACAATGAGCAGTTCTTC

size: NA
J: TRBJ2-1
V: TRBV5-1
D: NA
CDR3: CASSFGAAYNEQFF
DNA: TGCGCCAGCAGCTTCGGAGCAGCCTACAATGAGCAGTTCTTC

size: NA
J: TRBJ2-1
V: TRBV5-6
D: TRBD2
CDR3: CASSLGTTSYNEQFF
DNA: TGTGCCAGCAGCTTAGGGACTACGAGCTACAATGAGCAGTTCTTC

size: NA
J: TRBJ2-7
V: TRBV28
D: TRBD2
CDR3: CASSFSGASYEQYF
DNA: TGTGCCAGCAGTTTCAGCGGGGCCTCCTACGAGCAGTACTTC

size: NA
J: TRBJ2-3
V: TRBV5-4
D: NA
CDR3: CASSLAKDSDTQYF
DNA: TGTGCCAGCAGCTTGGCTAAGGACTCAGATACGCAGTATTTT

size: NA
J: TRBJ2-1
V: TRBV7-9
D: NA
CDR3: CASSPGAINNEQFF
DNA: TGTGCCAGCAGCCCTGGAGCGATCAACAATGAGCAGTTCTTC

size: once
J: TRBJ1-2
V: TRBV6-1
D: NA
CDR3: CASSQGRNYGYTF
DNA: TGTGCCAGCAGCCAGGGGCGTAACTATGGCTACACCTTC

size: NA
J: TRBJ1-3
V: TRBV28
D: NA
CDR3: CASSLRGYSGNTIYF
DNA: TGTGCCAGCAGTTTGAGGGGGTACTCTGGAAACACCATATATTTT

size: NA
J: TRBJ2-1
V: TRBV9
D: NA
CDR3: CASSVATGRNEQFF
DNA: TGTGCCAGCAGCGTAGCGACAGGTCGGAATGAGCAGTTCTTC

size: NA
J: TRBJ2-3
V: TRBV29-1
D: NA
CDR3: CSVVGRQSTDTQYF
DNA: TGCAGCGTTGTGGGCAGACAAAGCACAGATACGCAGTATTTT

size: NA
J: TRBJ2-7
V: TRBV19
D: TRBD2
CDR3: CASSIPSGNPAPYEQYF
DNA: TGTGCCAGTAGTATTCCTAGCGGGAACCCAGCCCCCTACGAGCAGTACTTC